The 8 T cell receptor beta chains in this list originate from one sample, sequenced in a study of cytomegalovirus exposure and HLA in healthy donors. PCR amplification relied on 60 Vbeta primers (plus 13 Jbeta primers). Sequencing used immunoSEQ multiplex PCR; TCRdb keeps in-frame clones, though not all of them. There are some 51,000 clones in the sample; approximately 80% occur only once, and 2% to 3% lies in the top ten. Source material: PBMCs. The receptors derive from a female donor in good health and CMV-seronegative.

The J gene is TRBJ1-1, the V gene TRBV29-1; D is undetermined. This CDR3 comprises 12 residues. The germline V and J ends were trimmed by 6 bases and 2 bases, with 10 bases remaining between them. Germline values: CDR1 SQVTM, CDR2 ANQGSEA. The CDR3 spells CSVDSDNTEAFF. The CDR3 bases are TGCAGCGTCGACTCGGATAACACTGAAGCTTTCTTT.

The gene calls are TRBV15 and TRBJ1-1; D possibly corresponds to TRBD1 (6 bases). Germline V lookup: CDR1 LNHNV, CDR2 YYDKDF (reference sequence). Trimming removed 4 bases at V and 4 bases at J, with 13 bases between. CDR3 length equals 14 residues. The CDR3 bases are TGTGCCACCAGCATCGACAGGCTAAGCACTGAAGCTTTCTTT. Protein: CATSIDRLSTEAFF.

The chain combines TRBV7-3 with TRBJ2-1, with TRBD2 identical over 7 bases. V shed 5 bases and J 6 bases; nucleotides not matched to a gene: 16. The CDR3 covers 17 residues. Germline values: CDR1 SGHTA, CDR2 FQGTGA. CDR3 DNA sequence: TGTGCCAGCAGCCCCCACGGGGGAAGCGGGACCCCCAATGAGCAGTTCTTC. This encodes CASSPHGGSGTPNEQFF.

The CDR3 here is CASSPRGTSPLHF. The CDR3 DNA follows: TGTGCCAGTAGCCCAAGGGGGACCTCACCCCTCCACTTT. V usage is TRBV19 and J usage is TRBJ1-6; D may be TRBD1 (6 bases). The ends were cut back, 6 bases at V and 10 bases at J, with 13 bases in the middle. CDR1 and CDR2 (germline): LNHDA, SQIVND (reference sequence). The length of the CDR3 is 13 residues.

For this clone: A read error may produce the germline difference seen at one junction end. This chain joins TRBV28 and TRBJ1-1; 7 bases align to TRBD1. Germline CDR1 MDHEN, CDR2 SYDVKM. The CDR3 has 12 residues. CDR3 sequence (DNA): TGTGCCAGCAGTTTATTGGGGGGTAACAGGGGATTT. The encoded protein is CASSLLGGNRGF.

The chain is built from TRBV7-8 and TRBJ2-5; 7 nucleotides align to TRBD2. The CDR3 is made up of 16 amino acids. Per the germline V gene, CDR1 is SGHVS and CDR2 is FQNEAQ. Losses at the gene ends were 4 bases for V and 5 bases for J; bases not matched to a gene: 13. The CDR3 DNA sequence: TGTGCCAGCAGCTCTGTACGCGGGAGATCCCCCGAGACCCAGTACTTC. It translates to CASSSVRGRSPETQYF.

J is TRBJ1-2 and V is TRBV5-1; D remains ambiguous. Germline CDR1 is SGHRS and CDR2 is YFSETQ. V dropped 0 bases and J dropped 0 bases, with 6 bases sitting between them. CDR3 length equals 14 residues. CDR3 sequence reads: CASSLDTPNYGYTF. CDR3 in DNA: TGCGCCAGCAGCTTGGACACACCTAACTATGGCTACACCTTC.

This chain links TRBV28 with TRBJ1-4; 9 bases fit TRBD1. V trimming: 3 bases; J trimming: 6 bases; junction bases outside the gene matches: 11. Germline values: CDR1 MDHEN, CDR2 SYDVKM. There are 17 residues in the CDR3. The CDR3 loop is CASSFGVTGGKYEKLFF. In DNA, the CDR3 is TGTGCCAGCAGTTTTGGCGTGACAGGGGGAAAGTATGAAAAACTGTTTTTT.